The text below deals with one T cell receptor beta chain. Its target is not known. These data belong to a study of T cells after yellow fever vaccination. Across the whole study: For low cell numbers, libraries were made with SMART-Seq v4 Ultra Low Input.

The germline V gene has CDR1 KGHSH and CDR2 LQKENI. The CDR3 runs 15 residues. V was pared by 2 bases and J by 14 bases, with 22 bases between. One entry per CDR3 protein results from TCRdb running MiXCR on the 5' RACE reads. The sample lists under 250,000 distinct CDR3 sequences, 3.2% seen once, with about 3.3% in the top ten. The study's findings and limits: Subsequent to the booster, the majority of primary-vaccination clones reappeared (about 97% CD4, 88% CD8).

Here the sequenced sample was CD4+ T cells sorted from PBMCs, taken 10 days after the yellow fever booster vaccination. This sequence joins TRBV18 and TRBJ2-1; perhaps TRBD1 as D (7 bases). The TCR originated in a man younger than 30 who received the YFV17D yellow fever vaccine. This chain's CDR3 is CASSPGGGTASREFF. The CDR3 DNA follows: TGTGCCAGCTCACCAGGAGGAGGGACAGCTTCCAGGGAGTTCTTC.